What follows describes a single T cell receptor (beta chain). These data originate in a study of blood T cell repertoires in COVID-19. Unmatched junction bases numbered 5, after V lost 6 bases and J lost 1 base. The V gene's germline CDR1 is LNHNV and CDR2 YYDKDF (reference sequence). The CDR3 has 14 amino acids. Clones were read by immunoSEQ multiplex PCR, and TCRdb kept only the in-frame ones, dropping some. The sample gives 90,000 to 110,000 clones, roughly 80% of which show up once; approximately 4.2% is in the top ten. The receptor was isolated from a human donor in a cohort sampled during active or convalescent COVID-19. Sequencing was done on a sample of peripheral blood. This chain connects TRBV15 to TRBJ1-1, with 7 positions matching TRBD1. CDR3: CATRTDRANTEAFF. In DNA, the CDR3 is TGTGCCACCAGAACCGACAGGGCGAACACTGAAGCTTTCTTT.